This entry lists 21 T cell receptor beta chains sequenced from one sample in a study of beta chain features in type 1 diabetes. All of the isolated RNA was reverse transcribed, so expressed TCRB transcripts were sequenced. Sequencing was performed with immunoSEQ multiplex PCR; in TCRdb, only in-frame clones are kept and a portion is missing. Among hundreds of thousands of clones listed, around 15% were seen once. The sequenced sample was central memory CD4+ T cells from blood. Receptors originate from a man aged 25-45 years in good health.

This clone was counted a few times. This sequence joins TRBV6-1 and TRBJ1-5; perhaps TRBD1 as D (5 bases). Germline lookup yields CDR1 MNHNS and CDR2 SASEGT. Trimming pared 4 bases from V and 6 bases from J, leaving 10 bases between. The CDR3 is made up of 13 amino acids. Here the CDR3 reads CASSAREAQPQHF. DNA of the CDR3: TGTGCCAGCAGTGCCAGGGAGGCTCAGCCCCAGCATTTT.

The chain uses TRBV5-1 and TRBJ2-1; weak D call: TRBD2 (6 bases). The germline gives CDR1 SGHRS, CDR2 YFSETQ. This CDR3 has 15 residues. Trimming cost V 4 bases and J 8 bases, with 19 bases left between them. The CDR3 region is CASSPGTPRKDEQFF. DNA for the CDR3: TGCGCCAGCAGCCCGGGGACTCCCCGTAAAGATGAGCAGTTCTTC.

In its sample, this clone was seen a few times. The V call is TRBV7-9, the J call TRBJ2-7; possibly TRBD1 or TRBD2 for D (5 bases each). Germline values: CDR1 SEHNR, CDR2 FQNEAQ (reference sequence). The V end was cut by 3 bases, the J end by 2 bases, with 14 bases between. This CDR3 region has 15 residues. The CDR3 here is CASSLVQGATYEQYF. The CDR3 coding sequence is TGTGCCAGCAGCTTGGTTCAGGGAGCCACCTACGAGCAGTACTTC.

In this sample, this clone turned up a few times. Different DNA sequences within this sample yield the same CDR3. The rearrangement joins TRBV15 to TRBJ2-5; D might be TRBD2 (6 bases). Germline CDR1 and CDR2: LNHNV and YYDKDF (reference sequence). The germline V and J ends were trimmed by 0 bases and 5 bases, with 13 bases remaining between them. This CDR3 has 15 amino acids. CDR3 coding DNA: TGTGCCACCAGCAGAGATTCAGGAGGGCGGGAGACCCAGTACTTC. The encoded protein is CATSRDSGGRETQYF.

This clone was counted once. The chain recombines TRBV18 with TRBJ1-5; D unclear. Trimming left V 5 bases short and J 1 base short, with 12 bases between. CDR3 length: 15 residues. Germline V gene data show CDR1 as KGHSH and CDR2 as LQKENI. The CDR3 DNA reads as TGTGCCAGCTCATCTTCGCCCGGGAGCAATCAGCCCCAGCATTTT. This translates into CASSSSPGSNQPQHF.

The V call is TRBV5-1, the J call TRBJ2-1; D is uncertain. Trimming took off 3 bases at V and 10 bases at J, with 14 bases between the two ends. Germline CDR1 reads SGHRS; CDR2 reads YFSETQ. The CDR3 runs 13 residues. DNA of the CDR3: TGCGCCAGCAGCTACGACCTCGCCGGAGAGCAGTTCTTC. This gives the protein CASSYDLAGEQFF.

This clone was counted between two and nine times. Different DNA sequences within this sample yield the same CDR3. The chain joins TRBV25-1 to TRBJ1-4; D possibly corresponds to TRBD1 (6 bases). This CDR3 spans 13 amino acids. Germline lookup yields CDR1 MGHDK and CDR2 SYGVNS. Trimming pared 6 bases from V and 2 bases from J, leaving 7 bases between. The CDR3 is CASRDSTNEKLFF. The CDR3, as DNA: TGTGCCAGCAGGGACAGCACTAATGAAAAACTGTTTTTT.

The sample holds a few counts of this clone. The V call is TRBV4-2, the J call TRBJ2-6, with D tentatively TRBD1 (6 bases). V was cut by 4 bases and J by 2 bases, with 18 bases left in between. Germline CDR1 reads LGHNA; CDR2 reads YNFKEQ. The CDR3 totals 18 residues. CDR3 sequence reads: CASSRETRGATGANVLTF. The CDR3 DNA reads TGTGCCAGCAGCCGAGAGACCAGGGGCGCAACTGGGGCCAACGTCCTGACTTTC.

The V and J genes are TRBV7-2 and TRBJ2-5, with 10 positions matching TRBD1. The CDR3 covers 14 residues. Germline V gene sequence: CDR1 SGHTA, CDR2 FQGNSA. Unmatched junction bases numbered 7, after V lost 5 bases and J lost 7 bases. Here the CDR3 reads CASSPRDRGVTQYF. CDR3 nucleotides: TGTGCCAGCAGCCCTCGGGACAGGGGTGTGACCCAGTACTTC.

This clone was observed a few times. This chain links TRBV2 with TRBJ2-1, with D possibly matching TRBD2 (6 bases). The CDR3 consists of 14 residues. Germline V gene data show CDR1 as SNHLY and CDR2 as FYNNEI. Deletions cut 6 bases from V and 6 bases from J, with 15 bases between. The CDR3 sequence: CASRERLVSNEQFF. CDR3 DNA: TGTGCCAGCAGAGAAAGACTAGTCTCCAATGAGCAGTTCTTC.

This clone has only a few counts. The chain is built from TRBV19 and TRBJ1-1; 8 nucleotides line up with TRBD1. Trimming at V came to 5 bases and at J to 1 base, leaving 6 bases not matched to a gene. CDR1 is LNHDA, CDR2 SQIVND, per germline (reference sequence). The CDR3 runs to 15 residues. The DNA of the CDR3 is TGTGCCAGTAGTTTAACCGGGACAGGGAACACTGAAGCTTTCTTT. Residues: CASSLTGTGNTEAFF. Based on the CDR3 plus reference TRBV19 and TRBJ1-1, the full variable domain is DGGITQSPKYLFRKEGQNVTLSCEQNLNHDAMYWYRQDPGQGLRLIYYSQIVNDFQKGDIAEGYSVSREKKESFPLTVTSAQKNPTAFYLCASSLTGTGNTEAFFGQGTRLTVV.

The CDR3 nucleotides read TGTGCCAGCACCCTGACAGGGGGGCGTGACGAGCAGTACTTC. It translates to CASTLTGGRDEQYF. The chain uses TRBV6-6 and TRBJ2-7, with TRBD1 matching 9 bases. V shed 7 bases and J 5 bases; nucleotides not matched to a gene: 9. The CDR3 contains 14 residues. Germline V CDR1 and CDR2: MNHNY, SVGAGI (reference sequence).

This clone showed up just a few times. The chain recombines TRBV29-1 with TRBJ1-5; D is unclear. The CDR3 totals 15 residues. Trimming removed 1 base at V and 2 bases at J, with 12 bases between. Germline V gene sequence: CDR1 SQVTM, CDR2 ANQGSEA. The DNA for the CDR3 is TGCAGCGTTGAAGCCGGGTCAGGCGGCAATCAGCCCCAGCATTTT. Residues: CSVEAGSGGNQPQHF.

Concerning this clone: A read error may produce the germline difference seen at one junction end. The chain carries TRBV5-4 and TRBJ1-1; D is ambiguous. Germline CDR1 reads SGHNT; CDR2 reads YYREEE (reference sequence). The CDR3 is made up of 13 amino acids. The CDR3 region is CASRTDLNTEAFF. The CDR3 DNA is TGCGCCAGCAGGACGGATTTGAACACTGAAGCTTTCTTT.

This clone has just a few counts. The chain couples TRBV7-2 to TRBJ2-5; TRBD1 matches at 7 bases. This CDR3 is built from 15 residues. V shed 5 bases and J 4 bases; nucleotides not matched to a gene: 10. Germline assignment: CDR1 SGHTA and CDR2 FQGNSA. The CDR3 reads CASSKPERQGETQYF. DNA of the CDR3: TGTGCCAGCAGCAAGCCCGAACGACAGGGAGAGACCCAGTACTTC.

The rearrangement uses TRBV18 and TRBJ1-3; tentatively, D is TRBD1 (6 bases). The V gene lost 3 bases and the J gene lost 0 bases, with 12 bases spanning the gap. Looked up from germline, CDR1 is KGHSH and CDR2 is LQKENI. There are 16 residues in the CDR3. In DNA form, the CDR3 reads TGTGCCAGCTCACCGTCGCTACAGGGCTCTGGAAACACCATATATTTT. Translating gives CASSPSLQGSGNTIYF.

The table lists this clone with a few counts. The V call is TRBV7-3, the J call TRBJ1-3; D not resolved. The CDR3 length is 13 residues. Germline V CDR1 and CDR2: SGHTA, FQGTGA. Trimming removed 3 bases from V and 0 bases from J, with 3 bases in between. In DNA, the CDR3 is TGTGCCAGCAGCTTCGGCTCTGGAAACACCATATATTTT. Translation: CASSFGSGNTIYF.

This clone was seen at least ten times. The chain combines TRBV7-9 with TRBJ2-3; 10 positions agree with TRBD2. V was pared by 8 bases and J by 5 bases, with 1 base of the junction left unmatched. The CDR3 runs to 12 residues. From germline, CDR1 is SEHNR and CDR2 FQNEAQ (reference sequence). The CDR3 coding sequence is TGTGCCAGCCGGACTAGCGGAGATACGCAGTATTTT. Translated: CASRTSGDTQYF.

V gene TRBV2 combines with J gene TRBJ2-1; TRBD1 or TRBD2 may be the D gene (5 bases each). V was trimmed by 1 base and J by 10 bases, leaving 8 bases between them. CDR3 length: 12 amino acids. Looked up from germline, CDR1 is SNHLY and CDR2 is FYNNEI. CDR3 loop: CASSEVGAEQFF. For the CDR3, the DNA is TGTGCCAGCAGTGAAGTCGGGGCCGAGCAGTTCTTC.

This clone turned up a few times. This sequence joins TRBV19 and TRBJ2-2; 7 bases align to TRBD1. The CDR3 has 14 residues. After removal of 6 bases from V and 1 base from J, the junction contained 2 bases not matched to a gene. Germline loops: CDR1 LNHDA, CDR2 SQIVND (reference sequence). CDR3 coding DNA: TGTGCCAGTAGGCAGGGGGTGAACACCGGGGAGCTGTTTTTT. Amino acids: CASRQGVNTGELFF.

Only a few counts were recorded for this clone. At one boundary the junction diverges from the germline segment, which might be a read error. The CDR3 loop reads CASSERTGGRVRTEAFF. The CDR3 DNA is TGTGCCAGCAGTGAGCGAACAGGGGGCCGTGTTAGGACTGAAGCTTTCTTT. V usage is TRBV10-3 and J usage is TRBJ1-1, with 9 bases identical to TRBD1. Germline assignment: CDR1 ENHRY and CDR2 SYGVKD. This CDR3 comprises 17 residues.